One sample yielded the 25 T cell receptor beta chains listed below, sequenced in a study of blood T cell repertoires in COVID-19. The assay was immunoSEQ multiplex PCR, and TCRdb's table has in-frame clones only and misses some. The sample records 100,000 to 150,000 clones, roughly 80% being singletons. What was sequenced was peripheral blood. The receptor source for this set is a man between 60 and 75 years old with acute or convalescent COVID-19.

Here the CDR3 reads CAWSLDRGAFF. The CDR3 bases are TGTGCCTGGAGTCTCGACAGAGGAGCTTTCTTT. The V gene is TRBV30, the J gene TRBJ1-1, with D tentatively TRBD1 (5 bases). This CDR3 has 11 amino acids. Per germline, CDR1 GTSNPN and CDR2 SVGIG (reference sequence). V dropped 2 bases and J dropped 10 bases, with 11 bases sitting between them.

This clone occurred a few times. V usage is TRBV10-1 and J usage is TRBJ2-2; 8 bases align to TRBD1. Germline V CDR1 and CDR2: WNHNN, SYGVQD (reference sequence). The CDR3 is 18 amino acids. V dropped 1 base and J dropped 4; count of bases not matched to a gene: 11. The chain's CDR3 is CASSEYPGTGGITGELFF. For the CDR3, the DNA is TGCGCCAGCAGTGAGTATCCCGGGACAGGAGGAATCACCGGGGAGCTGTTTTTT.

CDR3 DNA sequence: TGTGCCAGCAGTGAAGCGCTTCCTAGCGGGGGAGTGGGCAAAAACATTCAGTACTTC. It specifies CASSEALPSGGVGKNIQYF. The chain uses TRBV6-1 and TRBJ2-4; 10 nucleotides line up with TRBD2. Germline V lookup: CDR1 MNHNS, CDR2 SASEGT. V lost 0 bases and J lost 3; bases outside the gene matches: 11. The CDR3 totals 19 residues.

A few counts support this clone. The genes are TRBV7-2 and TRBJ1-6; D is unresolved. The CDR3 sequence is 12 residues long. The V end was cut by 6 bases, the J end by 6 bases, with 6 bases between. Germline V lookup: CDR1 SGHTA, CDR2 FQGNSA. CDR3 in DNA: TGTGCCAGCAGACTAATTAATTCACCCCTCCACTTT. Protein product: CASRLINSPLHF.

This clone turned up a few times. The V call is TRBV2, the J call TRBJ2-7; 11 nucleotides line up with TRBD1. This CDR3 is 14 amino acids long. Germline loops: CDR1 SNHLY, CDR2 FYNNEI. V shed 8 bases and J 4 bases; nucleotides not matched to a gene: 7. CDR3 coding DNA: TGTGCCAGCGGGAGGACAGGGGGCAGGTACGAGCAGTACTTC. It yields the protein CASGRTGGRYEQYF.

The chain employs TRBV7-9 and TRBJ1-1; the D gene is possibly TRBD1 (6 bases). This CDR3 contains 15 residues. Germline V gives CDR1 SEHNR, CDR2 FQNEAQ (reference sequence). Trimming took 4 bases from V and 3 from J, leaving 15 bases between them. The CDR3 loop is CASSSHRVEYTEAFF. The CDR3 DNA is TGTGCCAGCAGCTCGCACAGGGTGGAATACACTGAAGCTTTCTTT. Filled out from reference TRBV7-9 and TRBJ1-1, the complete variable domain reads DTGVSQNPRHKITKRGQNVTFRCDPISEHNRLYWYRQTLGQGPEFLTYFQNEAQLEKSRLLSDRFSAERPKGSFSTLEIQRTEQGDSAMYLCASSSHRVEYTEAFFGQGTRLTVV.

The J gene is TRBJ2-7, the V gene TRBV6-1; maybe TRBD1 (5 bases). Deletions cut 1 base from V and 0 bases from J, with 10 bases between. Germline CDR1 and CDR2: MNHNS and SASEGT. CDR3 length: 15 residues. The CDR3 nucleotides read TGTGCCAGCAGTGAAGTCCCAGGGCTCTCCTACGAGCAGTACTTC. Translated, it gives CASSEVPGLSYEQYF.

This clone was seen once. CDR3 nucleotides: TGTGCCAGCAGCCTCTTGCGGGGTGAGCAGTTCTTC. This sequence encodes CASSLLRGEQFF. The V call is TRBV2, the J call TRBJ2-1, with D possibly TRBD2 on 6 matching bases. This CDR3 has 12 amino acids. Germline loops: CDR1 SNHLY, CDR2 FYNNEI. Trimming removed 6 bases at V and 9 bases at J, with 12 bases between.

V gene TRBV6-5 combines with J gene TRBJ2-6; D uncertain. Trimming pared 0 bases from V and 0 bases from J, leaving 6 bases between. Per germline, CDR1 MNHEY and CDR2 SVGAGI. The CDR3 consists of 16 residues. The DNA for the CDR3 is TGTGCCAGCAGTTACTCTCTGAGCTCTGGGGCCAACGTCCTGACTTTC. It specifies CASSYSLSSGANVLTF.

V and J are TRBV4-2 and TRBJ2-3; TRBD1 might be the D (6 bases). V lost 5 bases to trimming and J lost 2 bases, with 11 bases between them. The CDR3 has 14 residues. The germline V gene has CDR1 LGHNA and CDR2 YNFKEQ. The CDR3 reads CASSAGQYTDTQYF. In nucleotides, the CDR3 is TGTGCCAGCAGCGCAGGACAGTACACAGATACGCAGTATTTT.

This rearrangement joins TRBV20-1 to TRBJ2-7; D gene unclear. Germline V gene lookup returns CDR1 DFQATT and CDR2 SNEGSKA (reference sequence). V was pared by 3 bases and J by 0 bases, with 9 bases between. The CDR3 is 13 residues long. The chain's CDR3 is CSASRYRSYEQYF. For the CDR3, the DNA is TGCAGTGCTAGTCGGTATCGCTCCTACGAGCAGTACTTC.

The chain employs TRBV7-9 and TRBJ1-2; TRBD1 matches at 8 bases. Germline assignment: CDR1 SEHNR and CDR2 FQNEAQ (reference sequence). The CDR3 has 13 residues. Trimming cost V 6 bases and J 4 bases; bases outside gene matches: 4. CDR3 sequence: CASRSTGGYGYTF. CDR3 nucleotide sequence: TGTGCCAGCAGATCCACAGGGGGCTATGGCTACACCTTC.

This chain links TRBV19 with TRBJ1-5; a possible D gene is TRBD1 (6 bases). This CDR3 has 14 residues. Germline values: CDR1 LNHDA, CDR2 SQIVND (reference sequence). Between the trimmed V and J ends, which lost 6 bases and 5 bases, there was a span of 14 bases. This CDR3 is CASRLQGTDQPQHF. In DNA, the CDR3 is TGTGCCAGTAGACTACAGGGTACTGATCAGCCCCAGCATTTT.

This clone was seen many times. The V and J genes are TRBV19 and TRBJ1-1, with D uncertain. Looked up from germline, CDR1 is LNHDA and CDR2 is SQIVND (reference sequence). Trimming removed 10 bases at V and 2 bases at J, with 20 bases between. This CDR3 contains 15 residues. The CDR3 coding sequence is TGTGCCACGAGACATAACGCAGCCTCTAACACTGAAGCTTTCTTT. It yields the protein CATRHNAASNTEAFF. Using reference TRBV19 and TRBJ1-1 for the parts outside the CDR3, the full variable domain is DGGITQSPKYLFRKEGQNVTLSCEQNLNHDAMYWYRQDPGQGLRLIYYSQIVNDFQKGDIAEGYSVSREKKESFPLTVTSAQKNPTAFYLCATRHNAASNTEAFFGQGTRLTVV.

The chain joins TRBV7-8 to TRBJ1-5; no firm D call. The germline CDR1 and CDR2 sequences are SGHVS and FQNEAQ. V lost 1 base, J lost 0 bases, and 10 bases lay in between. CDR3 size: 16 residues. CDR3 bases: TGTGCCAGCAGCTTAGGTTCGGTCACTAGCAATCAGCCCCAGCATTTT. As protein: CASSLGSVTSNQPQHF.

This chain links TRBV21-1 with TRBJ2-3; TRBD2 was called by the table and not checked on the DNA. TRBV21-1 is shown as a pseudogene. The CDR3 length is 18 residues. In DNA, the CDR3 is TGTGCCAGCACCAAAGGGACTAGCGGGGGGGCGAGCACAGATACGCAGTATTTT. Protein: CASTKGTSGGASTDTQYF.

V and J are TRBV6-5 and TRBJ2-5, with D perhaps matching TRBD2 (6 bases). The CDR3 has 15 residues. CDR1 is MNHEY, CDR2 SVGAGI, per germline. The germline V and J ends were trimmed by 6 bases and 3 bases, with 17 bases remaining between them. Written as DNA, the CDR3 is TGTGCCAGCAGCCCGGAAGGCAGGAGGGAAGAGACCCAGTACTTC. Encoded protein: CASSPEGRREETQYF.

A few counts support this clone. This chain joins TRBV5-1 and TRBJ2-7; 11 nucleotides line up with TRBD2. The J segment lost 4 bases and the V segment lost 2 bases, leaving 5 bases of the junction unmatched. This CDR3 spans 15 amino acids. CDR1 is SGHRS, CDR2 YFSETQ, per germline. The CDR3 loop reads CASSFTSGSGYEQYF. DNA of the CDR3: TGCGCCAGCAGCTTCACTAGCGGGAGTGGGTACGAGCAGTACTTC.

A few counts support this clone. The chain uses TRBV5-3 and TRBJ1-2, with TRBD1 as a possible D gene (6 bases). TRBV5-3 has ORF status, its function being uncertain. The CDR3 is 14 amino acids. With 4 bases removed from V and 5 bases from J, the gap between germline ends came to 15 bases. CDR3 region: CARSHQTGLYGYTF. DNA for the CDR3: TGTGCCAGAAGCCACCAAACAGGGCTTTATGGCTACACCTTC.

The rearrangement uses TRBV4-2 and TRBJ1-4, with TRBD1 as a possible D gene (6 bases). CDR3 size: 13 residues. The germline gives CDR1 LGHNA, CDR2 YNFKEQ. Trimming pared 3 bases from V and 7 bases from J, leaving 9 bases between. CDR3 bases: TGTGCCAGCAGCCAGGTCAGGGGTGAAAAACTGTTTTTT. Its translation: CASSQVRGEKLFF.

This clone was seen a handful of times. The rearrangement joins TRBV10-1 to TRBJ2-2; D unclear. The CDR3 sequence is 8 residues long. The V end lost 10 bases, the J end lost 10 bases, and 4 bases lay between the germline ends. Germline V gene sequence: CDR1 WNHNN, CDR2 SYGVQD (reference sequence). The CDR3: CATLELFF. CDR3 DNA: TGCGCCACCCTGGAGCTGTTTTTT.

The V call is TRBV7-9, the J call TRBJ2-2; TRBD1 matches 9 bases. This CDR3 has 16 amino acids. CDR1 SEHNR and CDR2 FQNEAQ come from the germline V gene (reference sequence). V shed 5 bases and J 5 bases; nucleotides not matched to a gene: 9. The DNA for the CDR3 is TGTGCCAGCAGCCCCCCGCGACAGGGGGGTACCGGGGAGCTGTTTTTT. Protein sequence: CASSPPRQGGTGELFF.

This sequence joins TRBV5-1 and TRBJ2-7; 7 positions match TRBD1. V trimming: 4 bases; J trimming: 1 base; junction bases outside the gene matches: 8. From germline, CDR1 is SGHRS and CDR2 YFSETQ. This CDR3 is 15 amino acids long. The CDR3 DNA reads TGCGCCAGCAGCGTCCCTGAGACAGGGTCCTACGAGCAGTACTTC. This gives the protein CASSVPETGSYEQYF.

This chain joins TRBV3-1 (or the pseudogene TRBV3-2) and TRBJ2-7; the match to TRBD2 covers 11 bases. After removal of 4 bases from V and 5 bases from J, the junction contained 4 bases not matched to a gene. Germline CDR1 reads LGHDT; CDR2 reads YNNKEL (reference sequence). The CDR3 covers 14 residues. CDR3 sequence (DNA): TGTGCCAGCAGCCTAGCGGGAGGGCGCCACGAGCAGTACTTC. Translation gives CASSLAGGRHEQYF.

The chain has TRBV7-3 and TRBJ2-1, with 7 bases lining up with TRBD2. This CDR3 is 15 amino acids long. The ends lost 11 bases at V and 8 bases at J; junction bases unmatched: 18. In germline, CDR1 is SGHTA, CDR2 FQGTGA. The chain's CDR3 is CASRPGMGGVDEQFF. For the CDR3, the DNA is TGTGCCTCACGCCCTGGGATGGGAGGGGTGGATGAGCAGTTCTTC.